The 27 T cell receptor beta chains in this list originate from one sample, sequenced in a study of cytomegalovirus exposure and HLA in healthy donors. The method was immunoSEQ multiplex PCR; TCRdb's version includes in-frame clones alone and lacks a portion of them. The table lists around 190,000 clones, 75% to 90% of them singletons. The sequenced sample was PBMCs. These receptors were obtained from a young man in good health and CMV-seropositive.

This chain joins TRBV27 and TRBJ1-2; the match to TRBD1 covers 9 bases. The germline CDR1 and CDR2 sequences are MNHEY and SMNVEV (reference sequence). The CDR3 consists of 15 residues. The J segment lost 8 bases and the V segment lost 4 bases, leaving 11 bases of the junction unmatched. The CDR3 region has the DNA TGTGCCAGCAGTTCCCCGGACAGGGGTGAACAGGGCTACACCTTC. Amino acid sequence: CASSSPDRGEQGYTF.

As concerns this clone: The same CDR3 arises from other DNA sequences in this sample as well. The chain links TRBV10-3 to TRBJ1-1; 8 nucleotides align to TRBD1. J gave up 1 base and V 2 bases, and 0 bases lay outside the gene matches. Germline V gene data show CDR1 as ENHRY and CDR2 as SYGVKD. CDR3 length: 14 residues. The CDR3 here is CAISETGGNTEAFF. CDR3 nucleotides: TGTGCCATCAGTGAGACAGGGGGGAACACTGAAGCTTTCTTT.

The J gene is TRBJ2-7, the V gene TRBV7-9, with TRBD1 matching 9 bases. The CDR3 totals 14 residues. Germline CDR1 is SEHNR and CDR2 is FQNEAQ (reference sequence). Losses at the gene ends were 5 bases for V and 5 bases for J; bases not matched to a gene: 7. The CDR3 bases are TGTGCCAGCAGCGGTGGACAGGGGCCCGACGAGCAGTACTTC. The encoded protein is CASSGGQGPDEQYF.

The chain combines TRBV19 with TRBJ1-2; D unresolved. The germline CDR1 and CDR2 sequences are LNHDA and SQIVND (reference sequence). V gave up 8 bases and J gave up 8 bases, with 18 bases separating them. The CDR3 consists of 13 residues. CDR3 protein: CASSTAQREGYTF. DNA of the CDR3: TGTGCCAGTTCCACGGCCCAGCGAGAAGGCTACACCTTC.

The chain links TRBV4-1 to TRBJ1-2; D gene uncertain. The germline gives CDR1 MGHRA, CDR2 YSYEKL. V dropped 0 bases and J dropped 7 bases, with 15 bases sitting between them. The CDR3 has 15 residues. CDR3: CASSQESLSESGYTF. The CDR3 bases are TGCGCCAGCAGCCAAGAGTCATTAAGCGAGAGTGGCTACACCTTC.

The chain carries TRBV11-2 and TRBJ2-5; TRBD2 matches at 11 bases. Trimming at V came to 4 bases and at J to 7 bases, leaving 11 bases not matched to a gene. The CDR3 has 16 amino acids. Germline CDR1 and CDR2: SGHAT and FQNNGV. Written as DNA, the CDR3 is TGTGCCAGCAGCTCTATAGCGGGAGGGCCGAGGTCGACCCAGTACTTC. This gives the protein CASSSIAGGPRSTQYF.

The genes are TRBV11-1 and TRBJ2-1; 9 bases align to TRBD1. The CDR3 covers 15 residues. CDR1 and CDR2 from the germline V gene are SGHAT and FQDESV (reference sequence). V gave up 3 bases and J gave up 3 bases; unmatched junction bases: 3. The CDR3 DNA is TGTGCCAGCAGCTTTGGGACAGGGAACTACAATGAGCAGTTCTTC. It translates to CASSFGTGNYNEQFF.

The J gene is TRBJ2-1, the V gene TRBV7-6; 10 bases map to TRBD1. J was trimmed by 7 bases and V by 1 base; bases with no gene match: 7. This CDR3 region has 16 residues. Per the germline V gene, CDR1 is SGHVS and CDR2 is FNYEAQ. The CDR3 nucleotides read TGTGCCAGCAGCTTAGGACAGGGGGCGCGGGTGAATGAGCAGTTCTTC. It specifies CASSLGQGARVNEQFF.

The rearrangement uses TRBV19 and TRBJ1-1; possible D gene TRBD1, 5 bases. Trimming removed 5 bases from V and 4 bases from J, with 11 bases in between. CDR1 is LNHDA, CDR2 SQIVND, per germline (reference sequence). The CDR3 has 13 residues. CDR3 nucleotide sequence: TGTGCCAGTAGTTCTATGGGGCGCACTGAAGCTTTCTTT. Protein product: CASSSMGRTEAFF. The whole variable domain, filled in from reference TRBV19 and TRBJ1-1, reads DGGITQSPKYLFRKEGQNVTLSCEQNLNHDAMYWYRQDPGQGLRLIYYSQIVNDFQKGDIAEGYSVSREKKESFPLTVTSAQKNPTAFYLCASSSMGRTEAFFGQGTRLTVV.

The V and J genes are TRBV29-1 and TRBJ2-3; D remains ambiguous. Trimming took 7 bases from V and 0 from J, leaving 8 bases between them. The CDR3 spans 12 residues. Germline V gives CDR1 SQVTM, CDR2 ANQGSEA. The CDR3 DNA follows: TGCAGCGCCACTACTAGCACAGATACGCAGTATTTT. The encoded protein is CSATTSTDTQYF.

V and J are TRBV13 and TRBJ2-2; D is undetermined. This CDR3 spans 12 amino acids. V was trimmed by 1 base and J by 8 bases, leaving 5 bases between them. Looked up from germline, CDR1 is PRHDT and CDR2 is FYEKMQ (reference sequence). The CDR3 coding sequence is TGTGCCAGCAGCTTAGTCGGGGGGGAGCTGTTTTTT. It yields the protein CASSLVGGELFF.

V usage is TRBV27 and J usage is TRBJ2-7, with 13 bases lining up with TRBD2. The CDR3 contains 16 residues. Germline V CDR1 and CDR2: MNHEY, SMNVEV (reference sequence). Germline trimming cut 5 bases from V and 0 bases from J; bases unmatched to any gene: 4. The CDR3 bases are TGTGCCAGCAGTCCTGGGACTAGCGGGGTCTCCTACGAGCAGTACTTC. It translates to CASSPGTSGVSYEQYF.

The count of this clone is one. V usage is TRBV9 and J usage is TRBJ2-1; TRBD2 aligns across 8 bases. The CDR3 loop spans 15 amino acids. Germline values: CDR1 SGDLS, CDR2 YYNGEE. The trim removed 5 bases at V and 0 bases at J, leaving 4 bases unmatched. The CDR3 nucleotides read TGTGCCAGCAGACCCAGCGGGAGCTCCTACAATGAGCAGTTCTTC. This encodes CASRPSGSSYNEQFF.

The sample holds a few counts of this clone. This chain links TRBV7-2 with TRBJ1-2; D perhaps matches TRBD1 (6 bases). CDR1 and CDR2 (germline): SGHTA, FQGNSA. This CDR3 is built from 15 residues. Trimming shortened V by 6 bases and J by 13 bases, and 27 bases separated the two germline ends. For the CDR3, the DNA is TGTGCCAGCAGTCTAACTCCCCGGGACACAGAGGTCGGCACCTTC. Its translation: CASSLTPRDTEVGTF.

This clone was counted only a few times. This rearrangement joins TRBV5-1 to TRBJ1-2; no reliable D call. CDR1 SGHRS and CDR2 YFSETQ come from the germline V gene. The V and J ends lost 0 bases and 6 bases respectively, with 6 bases between them. The CDR3 has 12 amino acids. This chain's CDR3 is CASSLDKHGYTF. In nucleotides, the CDR3 is TGCGCCAGCAGCTTGGATAAGCATGGCTACACCTTC.

This chain uses TRBV10-2 with TRBJ2-7; TRBD2 matches 10 bases. Germline V gene data show CDR1 as WSHSY and CDR2 as SAAADI. With 10 bases clipped from V and 2 bases from J, the junction kept 5 bases outside the gene matches. This CDR3 region has 13 residues. CDR3 protein: CATLLAGAYEQYF. In DNA, the CDR3 is TGCGCCACCTTGCTAGCGGGGGCCTACGAGCAGTACTTC.

The chain couples TRBV7-9 to TRBJ2-7, with D tentatively TRBD1 (8 bases). Germline V CDR1 and CDR2: SEHNR, FQNEAQ (reference sequence). Trimming removed 5 bases from V and 0 bases from J, with 20 bases in between. The CDR3 consists of 17 residues. The CDR3 is CASSPKQGEGHSYEQYF. The CDR3 nucleotides are TGTGCCAGCAGCCCAAAACAGGGGGAGGGCCACTCCTACGAGCAGTACTTC.

The rearrangement joins TRBV5-1 to TRBJ2-3; D remains ambiguous. Germline CDR1 is SGHRS and CDR2 is YFSETQ. Trimming shortened V by 0 bases and J by 3 bases, and 8 bases separated the two germline ends. The CDR3 extends over 14 amino acids. Here the CDR3 reads CASSLATETDTQYF. The CDR3 bases are TGCGCCAGCAGCTTGGCAACAGAGACAGATACGCAGTATTTT.

This sequence joins TRBV28 and TRBJ2-6; 11 bases match TRBD1. This CDR3 spans 23 amino acids. J was trimmed by 1 base and V by 1 base; bases with no gene match: 18. Germline CDR1 is MDHEN and CDR2 is SYDVKM. CDR3 protein: CASSLFPRSDRGRRSSGANVLTF. The CDR3, as DNA: TGTGCCAGCAGTTTATTCCCCCGTTCGGACAGGGGGCGCAGATCTTCTGGGGCCAACGTCCTGACTTTC.

The V and J genes are TRBV6-1 and TRBJ1-5; D is perhaps TRBD1 (5 bases). CDR1 and CDR2 (germline): MNHNS, SASEGT. This CDR3 has 16 amino acids. The V and J ends lost 3 bases and 6 bases respectively, with 18 bases between them. In nucleotides, the CDR3 is TGTGCCAGCAGTGAGCGACCTCAGGGAACGATTCAGCCCCAGCATTTT. It is translated as CASSERPQGTIQPQHF.

The chain employs TRBV5-1 and TRBJ2-2; 13 positions agree with TRBD2. Germline CDR1 is SGHRS and CDR2 is YFSETQ. The CDR3 sequence is 18 residues long. The junction had 7 bases not matched to a gene; V was cut back by 0 bases and J by 5 bases. CDR3 bases: TGCGCCAGCAGCTTGGAACTAGCGGGAGGGCCCGGGACCGGGGAGCTGTTTTTT. Protein product: CASSLELAGGPGTGELFF.

V and J are TRBV7-9 and TRBJ2-1; perhaps TRBD1 as D (6 bases). Germline V gives CDR1 SEHNR, CDR2 FQNEAQ (reference sequence). V was cut by 2 bases and J by 5 bases, with 22 bases left in between. The CDR3 loop spans 18 amino acids. The CDR3 DNA follows: TGTGCCAGCAGCTTACCCTCCTCAGGGGCGGTGAGGAACAATGAGCAGTTCTTC. This encodes CASSLPSSGAVRNNEQFF.

V usage is TRBV5-1 and J usage is TRBJ1-6; TRBD1 agrees at 7 bases. Germline V CDR1 and CDR2: SGHRS, YFSETQ. The CDR3 loop spans 15 amino acids. Trimming took 3 bases from V and 10 from J; bases not matched to a gene: 10. In DNA form, the CDR3 reads TGCGCCAGCAGCTCGCGACAGGGACTGGAGTCACCCCTCCACTTT. The encoded protein is CASSSRQGLESPLHF.

The DNA of the CDR3 is TGCGCCAGCAGCGGGGGACATACGGGTACTAATGAAAAACTGTTTTTT. Protein: CASSGGHTGTNEKLFF. This chain links TRBV5-1 with TRBJ1-4; D perhaps matches TRBD1 (6 bases). CDR3 length: 16 amino acids. Deletions cut 4 bases from V and 2 bases from J, with 15 bases between. The germline V gene encodes CDR1 SGHRS and CDR2 YFSETQ.

The chain joins TRBV2 to TRBJ2-4, with D maybe TRBD1 (5 bases). Trimming left V 7 bases short and J 0 bases short, with 13 bases between. The CDR3 is 15 residues long. Per germline, CDR1 SNHLY and CDR2 FYNNEI. CDR3 amino acids: CASTSRGKAKNIQYF. The CDR3 coding sequence is TGTGCCAGCACCTCAAGGGGCAAAGCCAAAAACATTCAGTACTTC.

The chain carries TRBV5-1 and TRBJ2-1, with D perhaps matching TRBD1 (6 bases). Germline lookup yields CDR1 SGHRS and CDR2 YFSETQ. The CDR3 spans 15 residues. V was clipped by 1 base and J by 0 bases, with 8 bases between them. The CDR3 sequence: CASSLTGSSYNEQFF. CDR3 coding DNA: TGCGCCAGCAGCTTGACAGGGAGCTCCTACAATGAGCAGTTCTTC. Full variable domain (remainder filled in from reference TRBV5-1 and TRBJ2-1): KAGVTQTPRYLIKTRGQQVTLSCSPISGHRSVSWYQQTPGQGLQFLFEYFSETQRNKGNFPGRFSGRQFSNSRSEMNVSTLELGDSALYLCASSLTGSSYNEQFFGPGTRLTVL.

V usage is TRBV7-9 and J usage is TRBJ2-5, with D possibly being TRBD2 (6 bases). V shed 7 bases and J shed 2 bases, with 20 bases lying between them. Looked up from germline, CDR1 is SEHNR and CDR2 is FQNEAQ (reference sequence). CDR3 length: 16 amino acids. This CDR3 reads CASIAQRLDLQETQYF. CDR3 nucleotides: TGTGCCAGCATAGCACAGCGACTAGACCTACAAGAGACCCAGTACTTC.